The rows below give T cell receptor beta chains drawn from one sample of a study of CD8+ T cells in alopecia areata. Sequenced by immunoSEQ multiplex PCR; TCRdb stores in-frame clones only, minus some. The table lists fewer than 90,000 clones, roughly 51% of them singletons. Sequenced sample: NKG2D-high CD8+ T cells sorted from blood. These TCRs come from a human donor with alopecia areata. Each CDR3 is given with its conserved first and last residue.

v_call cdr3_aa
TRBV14 CASSGGPPDEQYF
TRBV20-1 CSAPQGDTQYF
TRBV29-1 CSVDGEAGGGEQYF
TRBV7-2 CASSLQGRYGYTF
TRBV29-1 CSVEGAPYEQYF
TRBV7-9 CASSLELVDEQFF
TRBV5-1 CASSSPQSTDTQYF
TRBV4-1 CASSQGVQETQYF
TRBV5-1 CASRLEPGYEQYF
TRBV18 CASSPDKEVWDTEAFF
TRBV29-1 CSVGETGELFF
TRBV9 CASSDLGNEQFF
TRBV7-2 CASSLVASVSFLDTQYF
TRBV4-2 CASSQGGREDGYTF
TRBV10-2 CASRLGTSVLNEQFF
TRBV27 CASSDRPYGYTF
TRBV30 CAWSAGTDSQETQYF
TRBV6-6 CASSYMGAGETQYF
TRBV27 CASSLSRGYEQYF
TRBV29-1 CSVEDNNSYEQYF
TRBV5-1 CASSPQQGNEQFF
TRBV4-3 CASSSGTGSSYEQYF
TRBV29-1 CCHRGSTEAFF
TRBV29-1 CSVEDLAGGPDNEQFF
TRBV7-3 CASSSPGGSYTF
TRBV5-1 CASSLFRERTDTQYF
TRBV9 CASSLGQGGQPQHF
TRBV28 CASSLWGQGLANYGYTF
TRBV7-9 CASSLHRQGGEQYF
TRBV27 CASSRGAGELFF
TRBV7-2 CASSLEGSGLWNEQFF
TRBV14 CASSQEEVEQYF
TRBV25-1 CASSAGSNQPQHF
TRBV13 CASGLRTGPEQYF
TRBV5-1 CARQRVYNEQFF
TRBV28 CASSTDRAGADYGYTF
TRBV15 CAAGQETQYF